These T cell receptor beta chains were read from a single sample in a study of T cells in Graves' hyperthyroidism and ophthalmopathy. TCRdb analysed the multiplex PCR reads with MiXCR anew, one entry per CDR3 protein. The sample records hundreds of thousands of distinct CDR3 sequences, approximately 15% being singletons. Sample: blood. Source of these receptors: a woman aged 30 to 39 with Graves' hyperthyroidism that later progressed to Graves' ophthalmopathy. Each CDR3 is given with its conserved first and last residue. Fields, in order: clone size, J gene, V gene, D gene, CDR3 DNA, CDR3 protein. The D gene is left open where the match is weak. The size of a clone is reported for some rows only, either as once, few or many, or as a class for expanded clones.

few	TRBJ1-2	TRBV29-1	TRBD1	TGCAGCGTTGACTTGGGACAGGGAGACTATGGCTACACCTTC	CSVDLGQGDYGYTF
many	TRBJ1-5	TRBV28	.	TGTGCCAGCAGTTTATGGGACGGTAACAATCAGCCCCAGCATTTT	CASSLWDGNNQPQHF
many	TRBJ2-5	TRBV3-1	TRBD2	TGTGCCAGCAGCCTCGGGACTAGCGGGAGAACCCGAGGGTCCCAGTACTTC	CASSLGTSGRTRGSQYF
many	TRBJ2-3	TRBV7-2	.	TGTGCCAGCAGCTTCAACGGCCCGGGCACAGATACGCAGTATTTT	CASSFNGPGTDTQYF
many	TRBJ1-1	TRBV28	.	TGTGCCAGCAGTTTAGACGGAGTGAACACTGAAGCTTTCTTT	CASSLDGVNTEAFF
many	TRBJ1-2	TRBV28	.	TGTGCCAGCAGTTTAAGAGGTGGCTACACCTTC	CASSLRGGYTF
many	TRBJ2-5	TRBV12-3/TRBV12-4	.	TGTGCCAGCAGTTTCACCCTAGCGTTTCAAGAGACCCAGTACTTC	CASSFTLAFQETQYF
.	TRBJ2-7	TRBV5-1	TRBD2	TGCGCCAGCAGCTTGGGGACTAGCGGGATCCCAAATCACTACGAGCAGTACTTC	CASSLGTSGIPNHYEQYF
.	TRBJ2-7	TRBV20-1	TRBD1	TGCAGTGTCCTCCCCGGGACAGGGGGCAGGGAGCAGTACTTC	CSVLPGTGGREQYF
many	TRBJ2-4	TRBV18	TRBD1	TGTGCCAGCTCAGTGACAGGGGGCCAAGACATTCAGTACTTC	CASSVTGGQDIQYF
few	TRBJ1-1	TRBV7-9	.	TGTGCCAGCAGCTTATCGGGCGGCTCCACGACTTTCTTT	CASSLSGGSTTFF
many	TRBJ2-1	TRBV7-9	TRBD2	TGTGCCAGCAGCCCCTTGGGAGCGGGAGATTGGTTCTTC	CASSPLGAGDWFF
few	TRBJ2-7	TRBV20-1	.	TGCAGTGCTAATGGAATGGGACTCCAATCCTACGAGCAGTACTTC	CSANGMGLQSYEQYF
many	TRBJ1-1	TRBV10-3	.	TGTGCCATCTCTGAGATGGGGCACACTGAAGCTTTCTTT	CAISEMGHTEAFF
many	TRBJ1-2	TRBV11-3	.	TGTGCCAGCAGGAACGTAGGGGGTCCGGGCTACACCTTC	CASRNVGGPGYTF
.	TRBJ2-5	TRBV5-5	TRBD2	TGTGCCAGCAGGTTGGCGCGGGAGGGTTACCAAGAGACCCAGTACTTC	CASRLAREGYQETQYF
.	TRBJ2-7	TRBV18	TRBD2	TGTGCCAGCTCACCACCGATCAGCGGGAGGGCCCCCTCCTACGAGCAGTACTTC	CASSPPISGRAPSYEQYF
.	TRBJ2-3	TRBV6-6	.	TGTGCCAGCAGTTACTCCCGGGCCAGGGGCACAGATACGCAGTATTTT	CASSYSRARGTDTQYF
many	TRBJ1-2	TRBV12-3/TRBV12-4	.	TGTGCCAGCAGACGGAACAACACAGAAGTAAGGGCCTATGGCTACACCTTC	CASRRNNTEVRAYGYTF
many	TRBJ1-1	TRBV19	.	TGTGCCAGTAGTATGATCGGGGGGGGAGACACTGAAGCTTTCTTT	CASSMIGGGDTEAFF
few	TRBJ1-2	TRBV30	.	TGTGCCTGGAGCGCCCGAGGGACAATTGGCTATGGCTACACCTTC	CAWSARGTIGYGYTF
many	TRBJ2-7	TRBV11-2	.	TGTGCCAGCAGCTTAGATCGTACTTCAGCCTACGAGCAGTACTTC	CASSLDRTSAYEQYF
many	TRBJ2-1	TRBV24-1	.	TGTGCCACCAGTGATTCCAGTCCGGGCAATGAGCAGTTCTTC	CATSDSSPGNEQFF